The clone carrying this T cell receptor (beta chain) appeared a single time. Its antigen is as yet unknown. The data were taken from a study of cytomegalovirus exposure and HLA in healthy donors. Study-wide results and limits: TCR beta chain V- and J-gene trimming was linked, in a later analysis, to a missense variant in DCLRE1C. There was a cluster of highly shared sequence variants that was likely a sequencing artifact. Reportedly, TCR beta sequences accurately predicted HLA-A and HLA-B alleles in most subjects.

Primers included in the PCR were 60 Vbeta and 13 Jbeta primers. Data came from immunoSEQ multiplex PCR; TCRdb stores just in-frame clones and leaves some out. The profile shows 200,000 to 250,000 clones, around nine tenths of them singletons. Germline CDR1 and CDR2: MNHEY and SMNVEV (reference sequence). The trim removed 6 bases at V and 10 bases at J, leaving 5 bases unmatched. This CDR3 has 14 residues. The chain links TRBV27 to TRBJ1-6, with 11 bases lining up with TRBD1. This clonotype was obtained from a woman aged 18-35 years in good health and CMV-seronegative. The specimen was PBMCs. Here the CDR3 DNA reads TGTGCCAGCAGGATGGGACAGGGGGGCTCACCCCTCCACTTT. It is translated as CASRMGQGGSPLHF.